This entry lists 24 T cell receptor beta chains sequenced from one sample in a study of tumor-infiltrating lymphocytes in primary liver carcinoma. The authors took blood RNA from unsorted whole blood and also extracted germline DNA. Priming with a constant-region primer yielded TCR beta cDNA from approximately 500 ng total RNA. Nested multiplex PCR, run for three rounds with slightly modified ARM-PCR, yielded TCR beta libraries. The first two PCR rounds, approximately 10 cycles each, used TRBV1-TRBV30 forward primers and a C-beta reverse primer. TCRdb recomputed calls from the multiplex PCR reads with MiXCR, one row per CDR3 protein. In the table there are 300,000 to 350,000 distinct CDR3 sequences, about 61% of which are singletons. The sequenced sample consisted of peripheral blood. These receptors were taken from a man aged 40-55 years with primary liver carcinoma and hepatitis B virus infection.

This clonotype was counted between two and nine times. The chain has TRBV4-1 and TRBJ1-5; D is ambiguous. Trimming removed 0 bases from V and 5 bases from J, with 5 bases in between. The CDR3 is 13 amino acids. Germline-derived CDR1 and CDR2 are MGHRA and YSYEKL. CDR3 DNA sequence: TGCGCCAGCAGCCAAGATCTAGATCAGCCCCAGCATTTT. Translation gives CASSQDLDQPQHF.

With respect to this clonotype: A much larger clonotype is one base distant, so this may be a read error. CDR3 amino acids: CASSLSSKLETQYF. Here the CDR3 DNA reads TGTGCCAGCAGTTTATCGTCGAAACTAGAGACCCAGTACTTC. The chain joins TRBV12-3 or TRBV12-4 to TRBJ2-5; D not resolved. The V gene lost 2 bases and the J gene lost 4 bases, with 11 bases spanning the gap. CDR3 size: 14 residues.

The genes are TRBV28 and TRBJ2-5; D possibly corresponds to TRBD2 (6 bases). CDR3 length equals 16 residues. V dropped 2 bases and J dropped 0 bases, with 13 bases sitting between them. The germline V gene has CDR1 MDHEN and CDR2 SYDVKM. This CDR3 is CASSLLGTWYQETQYF. Written as DNA, the CDR3 is TGTGCCAGCAGTTTACTAGGGACTTGGTACCAAGAGACCCAGTACTTC.

In regard to this clonotype: This may stem from a read error, because a much larger clone lies one nucleotide away. The V call is TRBV10-1, the J call TRBJ1-4; a possible D gene is TRBD1 (6 bases). CDR1 and CDR2 from the germline V gene are WNHNN and SYGVQD (reference sequence). Trimming cost V 2 bases and J 15 bases, with 13 bases left between them. The CDR3 is 12 amino acids. The CDR3 nucleotides are TGCGCCAGCAGTGAGGATGGGACATCGTTGTTTTTT. It encodes CASSEDGTSLFF.

On this clonotype itself: This may come from a read error, since a much larger clone is one base off. The chain employs TRBV11-2 and TRBJ2-7, with TRBD2 matching over 10 bases. In germline, CDR1 is SGHAT, CDR2 FQNNGV. The CDR3 has 13 residues. In DNA, the CDR3 is TGTGCCAGCAGTCTAGCGGGAGCCTACGAGCACTACTTC. It is translated as CASSLAGAYEHYF.

In its sample, this clonotype was seen many times. The DNA for the CDR3 is TGTGCCAGCAGCTTAGGGACAGGAACACACAATGAGCAGTTCTTC. This gives the protein CASSLGTGTHNEQFF. V usage is TRBV11-2 and J usage is TRBJ2-1, with 7 bases lining up with TRBD1. The germline V gene encodes CDR1 SGHAT and CDR2 FQNNGV. After removal of 1 base from V and 5 bases from J, the junction contained 5 bases not matched to a gene. The CDR3 has 15 amino acids.

V and J are TRBV6-2 or TRBV6-3 and TRBJ1-2; TRBD1 agrees at 8 bases. The CDR3 has 17 residues. V trimming: 6 bases; J trimming: 2 bases; junction bases outside the gene matches: 14. From germline, CDR1 is MNHEY and CDR2 SVGEGT. In DNA, the CDR3 is TGTGCCAGCAGCCGAGACCTCCAGGACAGGGTGAACTATGGCTACACCTTC. It is translated as CASSRDLQDRVNYGYTF.

Concerning this clonotype itself: The junction shows a germline mismatch at one end, possibly a read error. V gene TRBV29-1 combines with J gene TRBJ2-3, with TRBD2 matching over 7 bases. The germline CDR1 and CDR2 sequences are SQVTM and ANQGSEA. The CDR3 contains 16 residues. The CDR3 bases are TGCAGTGTTGAAGATCTTGAGGGAGGGAGGGCAGATACGGAGTATTTT. Residues: CSVEDLEGGRADTEYF.

This clonotype was found many times. The genes are TRBV6-2 or TRBV6-3 and TRBJ2-1, with 10 bases that match TRBD1. V trimming: 4 bases; J trimming: 9 bases; junction bases outside the gene matches: 9. CDR3 length equals 15 residues. The germline V gene encodes CDR1 MNHEY and CDR2 SVGEGT. The CDR3 sequence is CASSFFGTGVGEQFF. For the CDR3, the DNA is TGTGCCAGCAGTTTTTTCGGGACAGGGGTTGGTGAGCAGTTCTTC.

As for this clonotype: A much larger clonotype is one base distant, so this may be a read error. V and J are TRBV11-2 and TRBJ2-1; 7 nucleotides line up with TRBD2. Germline CDR1 reads SGHAT; CDR2 reads FQNNGV. CDR3 length: 15 amino acids. The CDR3 region has the DNA TGTGCCAGCAGCCCCCACGGGACTAATAACAAAGAGCAGTTCTTC. This sequence encodes CASSPHGTNNKEQFF.

With respect to this clonotype: A read error is possible here, since a much larger clone lies one base away. The CDR3 region is CAGSYPGRFGAQYF. DNA of the CDR3: TGTGCCGGCAGTTACCCGGGACGGTTCGGGGCCCAGTACTTC. The V call is TRBV6-5, the J call TRBJ2-5, with D possibly being TRBD1 or TRBD2 (5 bases each). Germline CDR1 is MNHEY and CDR2 is SVGAGI. CDR3 length equals 14 residues.

The rearrangement joins TRBV4-1 to TRBJ2-7, with D maybe TRBD2 (6 bases). V gave up 1 base and J gave up 4 bases, with 17 bases separating them. This CDR3 has 16 amino acids. Looked up from germline, CDR1 is MGHRA and CDR2 is YSYEKL. The chain's CDR3 is CASSQVLGRGEYEQYF. The CDR3 region has the DNA TGCGCCAGCAGCCAAGTTTTAGGGCGGGGTGAATACGAGCAGTACTTC.

This clonotype was counted many times. This chain links TRBV29-1 with TRBJ1-1, with no clear D. Trimming removed 7 bases from V and 6 bases from J, with 9 bases in between. Germline lookup yields CDR1 SQVTM and CDR2 ANQGSEA. The CDR3 spans 10 residues. The CDR3 is CSASISEAFF. In DNA form, the CDR3 reads TGCAGCGCTTCTATCTCTGAAGCTTTCTTT.

For this clonotype: The CDR3 does not close with the conserved phenylalanine or tryptophan, likely indicating a read error. The genes are TRBV10-3 and TRBJ2-7; D could derive from TRBD1 or TRBD2 (5 bases each). Germline loops: CDR1 ENHRY, CDR2 SYGVKD. V dropped 4 bases and J dropped 3 bases, with 13 bases sitting between them. The CDR3 loop spans 14 amino acids. The CDR3 DNA sequence: TGTGCCATCAGTGTCGCCGGGACCGACTACGAGCAGTACTTA. It translates to CAISVAGTDYEQYL.

Worth noting for this clonotype: Germline and junction disagree at one end, which may indicate a read error. This chain connects TRBV6-6 to TRBJ2-7, with 10 bases matching TRBD1. CDR1 MNHNY and CDR2 SVGAGI come from the germline V gene (reference sequence). The CDR3 length is 15 residues. This CDR3 is CVSSRSGTGAYEQYF. The CDR3 nucleotides are TGTGTCAGCTCCCGTTCAGGGACAGGGGCCTACGAGCAGTACTTC.

In regard to this clonotype: The CDR3 carries no conserved terminal phenylalanine or tryptophan, so it likely arises from a read error. The chain has TRBV6-1 and TRBJ2-7; D may be TRBD2 (8 bases). CDR3 length equals 14 residues. CDR1 is MNHNS and CDR2 is SASEGT in the germline V gene. V gave up 7 bases and J gave up 7 bases, with 20 bases separating them. In nucleotides, the CDR3 is TGTGCCAGCACCCCGACAGGGATAGCGGGAGAGCAGTACTCC. This encodes CASTPTGIAGEQYS.

Points on this clonotype: In this CDR3 the conserved last residue, phenylalanine or tryptophan, is missing, so a read error is likely. The DNA is omitted, as the CDR3 cannot be located on it reliably, and the CDR3 follows TCRdb's listing. CDR3 amino acids: CASTPRWGQGFGYTY. The V gene is TRBV11-2, the J gene TRBJ1-2; whether TRBD1, the table's D call, matches the DNA was not checked. From germline, CDR1 is SGHAT and CDR2 FQNNGV. Termini included, the CDR3 measures 15 amino acids.

This clonotype was counted at least ten times. The chain recombines TRBV12-3 or TRBV12-4 with TRBJ2-1; tentatively, D is TRBD2 (6 bases). The CDR3 totals 16 residues. V dropped 2 bases and J dropped 3 bases, with 14 bases sitting between them. CDR3 sequence: CASSLSAGRDYNEQFF. For the CDR3, the DNA is TGTGCCAGCAGTTTAAGTGCGGGACGGGACTACAATGAGCAGTTCTTC.

This clonotype appeared once. This sequence may be a read error, since a much larger clone differs from it by one base. The chain couples TRBV4-1 to TRBJ2-3, with TRBD2 matching over 8 bases. Trimming took 1 base from V and 10 from J; bases not matched to a gene: 7. The CDR3 length is 14 residues. Germline V gene data show CDR1 as MGHRA and CDR2 as YSYEKL. Here the CDR3 reads CASSQGTGGVSQYF. DNA for the CDR3: TGCGCCAGCAGCCAAGGTACGGGGGGGGTTTCGCAGTATTTT.

A note on this clonotype: Its ends do not fully match the called genes, so a read error is possible. The chain combines TRBV6-9 with TRBJ2-3, with TRBD1 as a possible D gene (6 bases). Germline V gene sequence: CDR1 MNHGY, CDR2 SVAAGI. The CDR3 spans 16 residues. The CDR3 protein is CASSHAGTQEADTRYF. The CDR3 DNA follows: TGTGCCAGCAGCCACGCCGGGACACAGGAGGCAGATACGCGGTATTTT.

V is TRBV11-2 and J is TRBJ2-1; 10 nucleotides align to TRBD1. The CDR3 extends over 16 amino acids. V was clipped by 0 bases and J by 4 bases; unmatched bases: 3. CDR1 and CDR2 (germline): SGHAT, FQNNGV. Here the CDR3 reads CASSLDLGQGYNEQFF. CDR3 in DNA: TGTGCCAGCAGCTTAGACCTGGGACAGGGGTACAATGAGCAGTTCTTC. Full variable domain (remainder filled in from reference TRBV11-2 and TRBJ2-1): EAGVAQSPRYKIIEKRQSVAFWCNPISGHATLYWYQQILGQGPKLLIQFQNNGVVDDSQLPKDRFSAERLKGVDSTLKIQPAKLEDSAVYLCASSLDLGQGYNEQFFGPGTRLTVL.

Note on this clonotype: An end of the junction differs from the germline gene, which may be a read error. The V and J genes are TRBV4-1 and TRBJ1-4; possibly TRBD1 for D (6 bases). The CDR3 length is 16 residues. The V gene's germline CDR1 is MGHRA and CDR2 YSYEKL. The CDR3, as DNA: TGCGCCAGTAGCCATGAGCCGGGACACCCCCGGGAAAAACTGTTTTTT. Protein: CASSHEPGHPREKLFF.

Remarks on this clonotype: A read error may account for a junction end that differs from germline. V and J are TRBV11-2 and TRBJ2-5; D not certain. This CDR3 has 13 residues. Germline CDR1 is SGHAT and CDR2 is FQNNGV. The DNA for the CDR3 is TGTGCCAGCAGGAAAATCCCCCGTGAGATCCAGTACTTC. Translation gives CASRKIPREIQYF.

This clonotype has a count of ten or more. The chain recombines TRBV29-1 with TRBJ2-7; a weak D match, TRBD1 (6 bases). The V gene lost 6 bases and the J gene lost 7 bases, with 16 bases spanning the gap. Germline CDR1 reads SQVTM; CDR2 reads ANQGSEA. This CDR3 is built from 12 residues. This CDR3 is CSVRDIPAEQYF. The CDR3 DNA reads TGCAGCGTACGGGACATACCGGCGGAGCAGTACTTC.